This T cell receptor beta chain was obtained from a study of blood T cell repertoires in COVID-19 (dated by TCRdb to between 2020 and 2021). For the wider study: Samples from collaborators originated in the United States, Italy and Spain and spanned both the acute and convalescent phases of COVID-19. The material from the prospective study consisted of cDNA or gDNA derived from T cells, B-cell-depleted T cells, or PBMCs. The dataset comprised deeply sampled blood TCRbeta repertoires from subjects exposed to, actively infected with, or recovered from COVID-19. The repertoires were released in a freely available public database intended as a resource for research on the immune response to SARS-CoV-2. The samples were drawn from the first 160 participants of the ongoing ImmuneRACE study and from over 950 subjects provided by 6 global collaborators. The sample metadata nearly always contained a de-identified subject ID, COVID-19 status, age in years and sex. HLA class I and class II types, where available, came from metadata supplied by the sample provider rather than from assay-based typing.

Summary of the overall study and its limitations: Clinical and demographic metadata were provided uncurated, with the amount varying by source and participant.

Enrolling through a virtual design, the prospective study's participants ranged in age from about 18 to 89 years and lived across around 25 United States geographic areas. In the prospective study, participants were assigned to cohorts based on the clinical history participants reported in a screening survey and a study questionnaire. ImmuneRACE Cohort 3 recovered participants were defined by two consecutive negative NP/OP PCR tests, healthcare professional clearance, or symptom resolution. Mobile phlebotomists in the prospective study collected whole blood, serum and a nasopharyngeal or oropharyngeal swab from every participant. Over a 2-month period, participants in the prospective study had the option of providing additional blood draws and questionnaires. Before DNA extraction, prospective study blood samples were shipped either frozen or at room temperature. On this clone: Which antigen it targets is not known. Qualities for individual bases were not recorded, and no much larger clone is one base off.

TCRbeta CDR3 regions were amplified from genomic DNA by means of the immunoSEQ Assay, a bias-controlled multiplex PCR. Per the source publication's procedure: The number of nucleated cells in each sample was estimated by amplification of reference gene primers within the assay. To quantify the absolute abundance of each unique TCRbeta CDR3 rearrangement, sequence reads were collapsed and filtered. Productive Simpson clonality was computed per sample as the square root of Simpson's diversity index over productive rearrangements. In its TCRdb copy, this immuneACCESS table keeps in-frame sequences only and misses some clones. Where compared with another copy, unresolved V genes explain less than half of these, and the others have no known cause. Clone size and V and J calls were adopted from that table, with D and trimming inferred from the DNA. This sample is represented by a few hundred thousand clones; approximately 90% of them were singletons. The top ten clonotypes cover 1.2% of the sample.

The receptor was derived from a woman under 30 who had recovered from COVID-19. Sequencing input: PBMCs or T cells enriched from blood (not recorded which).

The DNA sequence is TGTGCCAGCAGCCAAGTTGGGCAAACTAATGAAAAACTGTTTTTT. It translates to CASSQVGQTNEKLFF. The receptor chain draws on TRBV3-1 (or the pseudogene TRBV3-2) and TRBJ1-4, with the D gene not confidently named. There are 15 amino acids in the CDR3, from cysteine to phenylalanine inclusive. The read is trimmed to its CDR3 DNA, 45 bases read in frame from base 1. The trim is 1 base for V and 1 base for J, with a gap of 7 bases between the germline ends. CDR1 and CDR2 were assigned from the germline V gene (reference sequence) as LGHDT and YNNKEL.